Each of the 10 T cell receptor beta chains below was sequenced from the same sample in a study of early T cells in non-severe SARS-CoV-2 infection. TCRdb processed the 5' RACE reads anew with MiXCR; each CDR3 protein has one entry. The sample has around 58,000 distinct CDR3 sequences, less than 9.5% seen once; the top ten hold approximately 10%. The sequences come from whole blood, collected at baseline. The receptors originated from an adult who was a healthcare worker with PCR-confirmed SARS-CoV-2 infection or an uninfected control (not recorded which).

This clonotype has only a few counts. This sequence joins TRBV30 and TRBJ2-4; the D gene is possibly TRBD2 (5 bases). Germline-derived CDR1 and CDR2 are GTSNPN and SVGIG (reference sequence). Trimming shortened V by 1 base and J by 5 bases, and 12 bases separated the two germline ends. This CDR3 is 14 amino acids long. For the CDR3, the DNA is TGTGCCTGGAGTGCACGAGGGCTTCAAAACATTCAGTACTTC. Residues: CAWSARGLQNIQYF.

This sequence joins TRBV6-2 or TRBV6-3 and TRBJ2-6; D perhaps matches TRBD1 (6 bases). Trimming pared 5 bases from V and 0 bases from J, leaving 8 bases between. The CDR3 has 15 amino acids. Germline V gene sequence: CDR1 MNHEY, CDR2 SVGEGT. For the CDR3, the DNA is TGTGCCAGCAGTCAGGGGCACTCTGGGGCCAACGTCCTGACTTTC. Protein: CASSQGHSGANVLTF.

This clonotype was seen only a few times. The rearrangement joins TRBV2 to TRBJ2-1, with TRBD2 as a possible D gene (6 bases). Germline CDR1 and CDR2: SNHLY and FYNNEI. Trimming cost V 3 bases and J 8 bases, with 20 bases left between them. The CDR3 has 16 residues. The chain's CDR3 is CASSERPGSRRDEQFF. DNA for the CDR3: TGTGCCAGCAGTGAGAGGCCGGGGTCCAGGAGGGATGAGCAGTTCTTC.

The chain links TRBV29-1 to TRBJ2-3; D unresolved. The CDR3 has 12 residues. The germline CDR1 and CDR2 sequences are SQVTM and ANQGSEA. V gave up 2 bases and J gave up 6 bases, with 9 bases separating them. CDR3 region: CSVEFARDTQYF. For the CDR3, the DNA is TGCAGCGTTGAATTTGCTAGGGATACGCAGTATTTT.

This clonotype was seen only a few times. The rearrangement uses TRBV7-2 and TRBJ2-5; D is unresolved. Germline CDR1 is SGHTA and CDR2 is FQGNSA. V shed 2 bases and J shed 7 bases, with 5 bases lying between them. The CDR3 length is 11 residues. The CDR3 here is CASSLSGTQYF. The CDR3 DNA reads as TGTGCCAGCAGCTTAAGTGGGACCCAGTACTTC.

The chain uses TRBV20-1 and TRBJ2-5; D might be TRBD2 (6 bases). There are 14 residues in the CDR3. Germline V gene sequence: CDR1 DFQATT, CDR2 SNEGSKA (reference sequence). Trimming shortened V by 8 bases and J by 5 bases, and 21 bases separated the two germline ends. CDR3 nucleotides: TGCAGTAGGCGGGGACCGCAGGAGGGGGAGACCCAGTACTTC. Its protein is CSRRGPQEGETQYF.

CDR3 residues: CASRPTGRAYEQYF. The CDR3 region has the DNA TGTGCCAGCAGACCGACGGGGCGCGCCTACGAGCAGTACTTC. This rearrangement joins TRBV27 to TRBJ2-7, with D possibly being TRBD1 or TRBD2 (5 bases each). The CDR3 runs 14 residues. Germline assignment: CDR1 MNHEY and CDR2 SMNVEV (reference sequence). V was cut by 6 bases and J by 2 bases, with 14 bases left in between.

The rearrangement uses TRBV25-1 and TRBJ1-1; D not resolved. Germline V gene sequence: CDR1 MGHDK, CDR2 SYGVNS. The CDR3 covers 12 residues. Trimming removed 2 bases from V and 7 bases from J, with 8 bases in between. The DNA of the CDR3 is TGTGCCAGCAGTGAAACCACCCATGAAGCTTTCTTT. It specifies CASSETTHEAFF.

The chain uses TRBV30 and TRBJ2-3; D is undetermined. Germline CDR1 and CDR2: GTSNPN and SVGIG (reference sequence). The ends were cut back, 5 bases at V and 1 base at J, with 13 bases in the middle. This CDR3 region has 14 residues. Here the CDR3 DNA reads TGTGCCTGGGAAGCCGGGTTCCGCACAGATACGCAGTATTTT. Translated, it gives CAWEAGFRTDTQYF.

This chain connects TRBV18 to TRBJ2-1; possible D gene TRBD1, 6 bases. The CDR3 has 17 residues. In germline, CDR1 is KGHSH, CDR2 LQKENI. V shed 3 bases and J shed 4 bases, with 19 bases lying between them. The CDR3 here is CASSPLGRGPVYNEQFF. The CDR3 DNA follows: TGTGCCAGCTCACCCCTGGGCAGGGGTCCAGTATACAATGAGCAGTTCTTC.